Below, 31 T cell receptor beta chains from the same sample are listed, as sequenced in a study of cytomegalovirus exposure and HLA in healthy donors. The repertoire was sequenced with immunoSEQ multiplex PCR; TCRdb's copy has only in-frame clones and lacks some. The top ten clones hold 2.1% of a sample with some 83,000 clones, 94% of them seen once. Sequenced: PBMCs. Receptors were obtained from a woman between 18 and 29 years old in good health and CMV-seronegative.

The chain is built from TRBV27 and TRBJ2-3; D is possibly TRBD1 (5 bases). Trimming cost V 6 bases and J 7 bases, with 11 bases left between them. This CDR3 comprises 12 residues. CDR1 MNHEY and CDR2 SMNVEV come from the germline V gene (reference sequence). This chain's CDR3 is CASSRQNYTQYF. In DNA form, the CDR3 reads TGTGCCAGCAGCAGACAGAATTATACGCAGTATTTT.

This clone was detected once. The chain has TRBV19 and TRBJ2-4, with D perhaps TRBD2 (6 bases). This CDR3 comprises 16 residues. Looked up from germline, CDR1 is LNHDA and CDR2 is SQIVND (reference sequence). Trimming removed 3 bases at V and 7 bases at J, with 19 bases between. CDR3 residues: CASSIGGTTSPNIQYF. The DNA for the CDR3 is TGTGCCAGTAGTATCGGCGGGACGACTTCGCCCAACATTCAGTACTTC.

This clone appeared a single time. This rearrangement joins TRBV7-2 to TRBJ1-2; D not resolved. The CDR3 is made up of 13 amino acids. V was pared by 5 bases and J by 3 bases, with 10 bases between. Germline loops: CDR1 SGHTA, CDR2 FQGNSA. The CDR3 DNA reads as TGTGCCAGCAGCCTGACGGAGTACTATGGCTACACCTTC. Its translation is CASSLTEYYGYTF.

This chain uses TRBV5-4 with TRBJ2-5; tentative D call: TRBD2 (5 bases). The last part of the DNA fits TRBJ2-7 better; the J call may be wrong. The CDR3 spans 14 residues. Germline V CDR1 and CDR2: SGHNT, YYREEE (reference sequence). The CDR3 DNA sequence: TGTGCCAGCAGCTCAGGCGGGTTGTCCTACGAGCAGTACTTC. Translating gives CASSSGGLSYEQYF.

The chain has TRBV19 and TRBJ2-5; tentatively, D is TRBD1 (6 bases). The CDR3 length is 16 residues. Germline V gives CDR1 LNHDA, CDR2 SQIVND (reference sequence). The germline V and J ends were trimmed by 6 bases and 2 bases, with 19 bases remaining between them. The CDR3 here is CASRKTGEIDQETQYF. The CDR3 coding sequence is TGTGCCAGTAGAAAGACAGGCGAAATTGATCAAGAGACCCAGTACTTC.

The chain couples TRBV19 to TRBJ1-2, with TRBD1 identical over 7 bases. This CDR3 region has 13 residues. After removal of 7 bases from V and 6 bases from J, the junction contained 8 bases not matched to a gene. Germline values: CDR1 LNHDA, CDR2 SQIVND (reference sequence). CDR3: CASTHGRGNGYTF. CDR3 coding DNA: TGTGCCAGTACCCACGGCAGGGGGAATGGCTACACCTTC.

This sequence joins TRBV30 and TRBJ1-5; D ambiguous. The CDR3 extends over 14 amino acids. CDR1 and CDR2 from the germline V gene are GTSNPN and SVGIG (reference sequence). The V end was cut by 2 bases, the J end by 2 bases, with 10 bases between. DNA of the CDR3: TGTGCCTGGAGTTCGCGGATTGGCAATCAGCCCCAGCATTTT. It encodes CAWSSRIGNQPQHF.

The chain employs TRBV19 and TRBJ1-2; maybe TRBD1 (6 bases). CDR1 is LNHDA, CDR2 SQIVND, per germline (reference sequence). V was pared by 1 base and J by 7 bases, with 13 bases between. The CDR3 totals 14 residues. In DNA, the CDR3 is TGTGCCAGTAGTATAGCTCCAGGGGTGAGTGGCTACACCTTC. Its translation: CASSIAPGVSGYTF.

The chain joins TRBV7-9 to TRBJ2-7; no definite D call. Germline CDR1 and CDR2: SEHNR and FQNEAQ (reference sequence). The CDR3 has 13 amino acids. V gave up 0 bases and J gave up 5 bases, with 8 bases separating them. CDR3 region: CASSLADTNEQYF. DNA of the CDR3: TGTGCCAGCAGCTTAGCGGATACTAACGAGCAGTACTTC.

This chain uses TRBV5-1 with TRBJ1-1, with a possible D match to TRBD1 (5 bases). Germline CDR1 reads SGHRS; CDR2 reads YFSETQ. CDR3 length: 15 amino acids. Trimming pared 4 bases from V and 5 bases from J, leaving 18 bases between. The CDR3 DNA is TGCGCCAGCAGCGGATTGGCGGGGGGGAGGACTGAAGCTTTCTTT. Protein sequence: CASSGLAGGRTEAFF.

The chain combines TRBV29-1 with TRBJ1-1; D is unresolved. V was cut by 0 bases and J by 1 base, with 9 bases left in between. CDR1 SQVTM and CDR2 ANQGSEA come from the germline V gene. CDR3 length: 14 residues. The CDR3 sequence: CSVEDISGNTEAFF. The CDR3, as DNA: TGCAGCGTTGAAGATATAAGCGGGAACACTGAAGCTTTCTTT.

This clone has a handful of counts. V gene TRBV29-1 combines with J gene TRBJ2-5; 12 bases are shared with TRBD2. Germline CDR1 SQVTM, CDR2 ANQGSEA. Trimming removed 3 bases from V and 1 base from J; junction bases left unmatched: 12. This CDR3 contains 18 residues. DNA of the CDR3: TGCAGCGTTGACTATTATGTGACTAGCGGGGGCCGCCAAGAGACCCAGTACTTC. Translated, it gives CSVDYYVTSGGRQETQYF.

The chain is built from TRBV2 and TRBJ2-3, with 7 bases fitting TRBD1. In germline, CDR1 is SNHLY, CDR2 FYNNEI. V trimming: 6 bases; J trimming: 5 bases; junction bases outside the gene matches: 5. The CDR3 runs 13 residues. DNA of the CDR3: TGTGCCAGCAGCGGGACAGAAAAAGATACGCAGTATTTT. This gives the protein CASSGTEKDTQYF.

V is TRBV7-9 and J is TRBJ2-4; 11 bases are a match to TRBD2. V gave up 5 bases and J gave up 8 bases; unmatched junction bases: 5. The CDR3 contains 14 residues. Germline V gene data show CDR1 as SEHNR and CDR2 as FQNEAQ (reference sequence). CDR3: CASSLTSGTDIQYF. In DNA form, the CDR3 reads TGTGCCAGCAGCCTGACTAGCGGGACGGACATTCAGTACTTC. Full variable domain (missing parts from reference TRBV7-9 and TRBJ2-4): DTGVSQNPRHKITKRGQNVTFRCDPISEHNRLYWYRQTLGQGPEFLTYFQNEAQLEKSRLLSDRFSAERPKGSFSTLEIQRTEQGDSAMYLCASSLTSGTDIQYFGAGTRLSVL.

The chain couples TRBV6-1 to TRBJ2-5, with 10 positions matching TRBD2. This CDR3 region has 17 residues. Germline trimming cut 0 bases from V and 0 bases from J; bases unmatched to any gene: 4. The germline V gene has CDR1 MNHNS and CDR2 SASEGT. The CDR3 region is CASSEALTSGYQETQYF. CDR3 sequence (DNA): TGTGCCAGCAGTGAAGCGCTGACTAGCGGGTACCAAGAGACCCAGTACTTC.

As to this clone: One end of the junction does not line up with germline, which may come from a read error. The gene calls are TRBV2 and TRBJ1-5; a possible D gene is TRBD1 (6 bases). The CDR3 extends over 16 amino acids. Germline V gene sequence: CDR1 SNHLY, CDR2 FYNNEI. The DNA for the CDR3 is TGTGCCAGCAGCGAAGGGACACTTTATAGCAATCAGCCCCAGCATTTT. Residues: CASSEGTLYSNQPQHF.

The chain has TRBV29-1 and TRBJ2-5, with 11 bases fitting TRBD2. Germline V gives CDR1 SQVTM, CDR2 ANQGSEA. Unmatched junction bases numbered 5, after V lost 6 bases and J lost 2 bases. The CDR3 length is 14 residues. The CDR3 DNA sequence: TGCAGCGTAGGACTAGCGGGTAATCAAGAGACCCAGTACTTC. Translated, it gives CSVGLAGNQETQYF. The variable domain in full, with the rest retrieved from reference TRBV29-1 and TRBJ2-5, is SAVISQKPSRDICQRGTSLTIQCQVDSQVTMMFWYRQQPGQSLTLIATANQGSEATYESGFVIDKFPISRPNLTFSTLTVSNMSPEDSSIYLCSVGLAGNQETQYFGPGTRLLVL.

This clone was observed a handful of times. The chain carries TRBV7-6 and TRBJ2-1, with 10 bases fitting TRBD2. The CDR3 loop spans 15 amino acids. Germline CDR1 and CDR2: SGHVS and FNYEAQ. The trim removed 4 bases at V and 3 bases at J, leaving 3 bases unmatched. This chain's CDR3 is CASSSRLAGYNEQFF. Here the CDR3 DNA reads TGTGCCAGCAGCTCCCGACTAGCGGGCTACAATGAGCAGTTCTTC.

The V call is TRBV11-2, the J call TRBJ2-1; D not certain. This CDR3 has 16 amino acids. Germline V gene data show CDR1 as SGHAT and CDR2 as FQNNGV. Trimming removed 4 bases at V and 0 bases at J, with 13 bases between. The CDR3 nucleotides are TGTGCCAGCAGCTACAGCTACTCAAGCTCCTACAATGAGCAGTTCTTC. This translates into CASSYSYSSSYNEQFF.

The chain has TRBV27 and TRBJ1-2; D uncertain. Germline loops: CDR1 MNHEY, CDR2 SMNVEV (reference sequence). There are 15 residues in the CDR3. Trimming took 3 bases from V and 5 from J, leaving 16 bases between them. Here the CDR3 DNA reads TGTGCCAGCAGTTTGATGTCCCCAGTGCTTTATGGCTACACCTTC. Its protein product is CASSLMSPVLYGYTF.

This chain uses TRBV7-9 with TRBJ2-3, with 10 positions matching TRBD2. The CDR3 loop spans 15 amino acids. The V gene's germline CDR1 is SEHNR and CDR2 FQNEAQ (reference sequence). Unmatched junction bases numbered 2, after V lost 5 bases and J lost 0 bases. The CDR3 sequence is CASSGSGGSTDTQYF. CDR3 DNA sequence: TGTGCCAGCAGCGGTAGCGGGGGGAGCACAGATACGCAGTATTTT.

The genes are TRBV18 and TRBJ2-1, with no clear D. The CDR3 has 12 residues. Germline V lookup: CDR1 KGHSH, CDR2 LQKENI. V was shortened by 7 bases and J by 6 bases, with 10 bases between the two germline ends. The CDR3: CASLNFGNEQFF. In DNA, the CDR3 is TGTGCCAGCTTAAACTTTGGCAATGAGCAGTTCTTC.

DNA of the CDR3: TGTGCCAGCAGTTCTGGACTAGCGAATGAGCAGTTCTTC. Translated: CASSSGLANEQFF. J is TRBJ2-1 and V is TRBV2; 9 bases fit TRBD2. With V trimmed by 5 bases and J by 7 bases, 3 bases remained unmatched. Germline V CDR1 and CDR2: SNHLY, FYNNEI. The CDR3 loop spans 13 amino acids.

The DNA for the CDR3 is TGCAGCGTTGAGTCGCCGAGAATGAACACTGAAGCTTTCTTT. Its protein is CSVESPRMNTEAFF. The V call is TRBV29-1, the J call TRBJ1-1; no clear D gene. The V and J ends lost 3 bases and 0 bases respectively, with 11 bases between them. Germline assignment: CDR1 SQVTM and CDR2 ANQGSEA. The CDR3 has 14 residues.

CDR3 protein: CASSQTREGIKETQYF. The CDR3, as DNA: TGCGCCAGCAGCCAGACTAGGGAGGGAATTAAAGAGACCCAGTACTTC. The chain recombines TRBV4-1 with TRBJ2-5; 7 nucleotides line up with TRBD2. V shed 3 bases and J 3 bases; nucleotides not matched to a gene: 10. Germline V gives CDR1 MGHRA, CDR2 YSYEKL. The CDR3 totals 16 residues.

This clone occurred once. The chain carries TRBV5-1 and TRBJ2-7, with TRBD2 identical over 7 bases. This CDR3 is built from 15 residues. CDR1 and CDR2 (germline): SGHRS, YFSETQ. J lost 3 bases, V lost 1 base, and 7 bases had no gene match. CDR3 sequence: CASSLRGELYYEQYF. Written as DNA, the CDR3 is TGCGCCAGCAGCTTGCGGGGGGAACTTTACTACGAGCAGTACTTC.

The CDR3 loop is CASSEAYVGNTIYF. Written as DNA, the CDR3 is TGTGCCAGCAGTGAAGCCTACGTCGGAAACACCATATATTTT. This chain connects TRBV2 to TRBJ1-3; D remains ambiguous. The CDR3 has 14 amino acids. V dropped 0 bases and J dropped 4 bases, with 7 bases sitting between them. Germline V gives CDR1 SNHLY, CDR2 FYNNEI.

The CDR3 sequence: CASNLAGVVNEQFF. The CDR3 region has the DNA TGTGCCAGCAACCTAGCGGGGGTGGTCAATGAGCAGTTCTTC. The chain joins TRBV4-2 to TRBJ2-1, with 10 positions matching TRBD2. The CDR3 is 14 amino acids. The V gene end was trimmed by 7 bases and the J gene end by 6 bases; junction bases not matched to a gene: 6. Germline assignment: CDR1 LGHNA and CDR2 YNFKEQ.

DNA of the CDR3: TGTGCCAGCAGTTATGAGGGGGTCCTCTTCACAGATACGCAGTATTTT. Translating gives CASSYEGVLFTDTQYF. The rearrangement uses TRBV9 and TRBJ2-3; maybe TRBD1 (6 bases). The V end lost 5 bases, the J end lost 2 bases, and 18 bases lay between the germline ends. The CDR3 runs to 16 residues. Germline V gene data show CDR1 as SGDLS and CDR2 as YYNGEE.

This chain's CDR3 is CASSLKPWGTADQPQHF. The CDR3 region has the DNA TGTGCCAGCAGCTTAAAACCATGGGGGACAGCTGATCAGCCCCAGCATTTT. The J gene is TRBJ1-5, the V gene TRBV7-8, with 7 bases lining up with TRBD1. The V and J ends lost 2 bases and 5 bases, in that order; junction bases with no gene match: 12. Germline V lookup: CDR1 SGHVS, CDR2 FQNEAQ. This CDR3 region has 17 residues.

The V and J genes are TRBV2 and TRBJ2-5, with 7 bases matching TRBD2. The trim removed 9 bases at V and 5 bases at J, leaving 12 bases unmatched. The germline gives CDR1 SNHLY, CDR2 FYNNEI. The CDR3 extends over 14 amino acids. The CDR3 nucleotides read TGTGCCAGTCTGCGGGGGACCTGGTTGGAGACCCAGTACTTC. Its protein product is CASLRGTWLETQYF.